This T cell receptor beta chain was recorded in a study of cytomegalovirus exposure and HLA in healthy donors. General study points: A missense DCLRE1C variant was associated with V- and J-gene trimming of TCR beta chains in a later analysis, and an independent cohort replicated the association.

Notes on this clone: Its antigen is not known.

V trimming: 2 bases; J trimming: 5 bases; junction bases outside the gene matches: 2. CDR3 size: 14 residues. Germline V lookup: CDR1 SNHLY, CDR2 FYNNEI. PCR amplification relied on 60 Vbeta primers (plus 13 Jbeta primers). Clones were read by immunoSEQ multiplex PCR, and TCRdb kept only the in-frame ones, dropping some. This table has roughly 120,000 clones, roughly 78% appearing once. The chain links TRBV2 to TRBJ2-5, with 10 bases lining up with TRBD2. Input material: PBMCs. The clonotype was recovered from a young man in good health and CMV-seronegative. This CDR3 reads CASSEQRGGETQYF. CDR3 nucleotides: TGTGCCAGCAGTGAACAGCGGGGGGGGGAGACCCAGTACTTC.